A single sample gave rise to the 22 T cell receptor beta chains below, sequenced in a study of identifying expanded T cells in peripheral blood. This table comes from immunoSEQ multiplex PCR, and its TCRdb copy is limited to in-frame clones, with some not included. Counted here are 83,000 or so clones, roughly 90% occurring once; the ten biggest clones make up around 4%. Sequencing was done on a sample of blood. Receptor source: a person aged 18 to 70 in good health.

The rearrangement uses TRBV4-2 and TRBJ2-3; D unresolved. The V end lost 4 bases, the J end lost 6 bases, and 11 bases lay between the germline ends. In germline, CDR1 is LGHNA, CDR2 YNFKEQ. The CDR3 covers 13 residues. Here the CDR3 DNA reads TGTGCCAGCAGCCGAAGCCCACGGGATACGCAGTATTTT. Protein sequence: CASSRSPRDTQYF.

The gene calls are TRBV6-5 and TRBJ2-1; 7 bases line up with TRBD1. V trimming: 4 bases; J trimming: 5 bases; junction bases outside the gene matches: 5. This CDR3 comprises 14 residues. Germline CDR1 MNHEY, CDR2 SVGAGI. In DNA, the CDR3 is TGTGCCAGCAGTTCCGACAGGGCCGACAATGAGCAGTTCTTC. This codes for CASSSDRADNEQFF.

The chain employs TRBV5-4 and TRBJ2-3, with 8 bases aligning to TRBD1. CDR1 SGHNT and CDR2 YYREEE come from the germline V gene (reference sequence). There are 15 residues in the CDR3. After removal of 0 bases from V and 6 bases from J, the junction contained 6 bases not matched to a gene. CDR3 DNA: TGTGCCAGCAGCTTGGGCAGGGGGCTAACGGATACGCAGTATTTT. Translating gives CASSLGRGLTDTQYF.

The chain combines TRBV7-6 with TRBJ2-7, with D perhaps given as TRBD1 or TRBD2 (5 bases each). V lost 0 bases, J lost 5 bases, and 23 bases lay in between. The CDR3 spans 18 residues. Germline CDR1 and CDR2: SGHVS and FNYEAQ. Written as DNA, the CDR3 is TGTGCCAGCAGCTTAGCAAGAGGGGCAGGGATTCGCCGGGACGAGCAGTACTTC. This translates into CASSLARGAGIRRDEQYF.

CDR3 protein: CAWSQGGIDTQYF. CDR3 in DNA: TGTGCCTGGAGTCAAGGGGGGATAGATACGCAGTATTTT. This rearrangement joins TRBV30 to TRBJ2-3; D is tentatively TRBD1 or TRBD2 (6 bases each). CDR3 length: 13 residues. Per germline, CDR1 GTSNPN and CDR2 SVGIG (reference sequence). V was clipped by 2 bases and J by 5 bases, with 11 bases between them.

The V gene is TRBV10-2, the J gene TRBJ2-1, with D possibly matching TRBD2 (6 bases). Deletions cut 6 bases from V and 3 bases from J, with 27 bases between. The CDR3 is 19 amino acids. Germline V gene lookup returns CDR1 WSHSY and CDR2 SAAADI. This CDR3 reads CASSQFDRRARADYNEQFF. The CDR3, as DNA: TGCGCCAGCAGCCAATTTGACCGGAGGGCGCGGGCCGACTACAATGAGCAGTTCTTC.

This chain uses TRBV6-5 with TRBJ2-3; D is possibly TRBD1 (6 bases). The V end lost 4 bases, the J end lost 0 bases, and 11 bases lay between the germline ends. This CDR3 has 15 residues. The germline V gene encodes CDR1 MNHEY and CDR2 SVGAGI. CDR3 protein: CASSSGHASTDTQYF. For the CDR3, the DNA is TGTGCCAGCAGTTCGGGACACGCTAGCACAGATACGCAGTATTTT.

J is TRBJ2-2 and V is TRBV5-4; 8 bases agree with TRBD1. V gave up 6 bases and J gave up 4 bases; unmatched junction bases: 8. In germline, CDR1 is SGHNT, CDR2 YYREEE (reference sequence). The CDR3 runs 15 residues. CDR3 nucleotides: TGTGCCAGCAACTACAGGGGGGCGAGCACCGGGGAGCTGTTTTTT. Its translation: CASNYRGASTGELFF. The entire variable domain, with the rest obtained from reference TRBV5-4 and TRBJ2-2, is as follows: ETGVTQSPTHLIKTRGQQVTLRCSSQSGHNTVSWYQQALGQGPQFIFQYYREEENGRGNFPPRFSGLQFPNYSSELNVNALELDDSALYLCASNYRGASTGELFFGEGSRLTVL.

This rearrangement joins TRBV29-1 to TRBJ2-4; D remains unclear. There are 15 residues in the CDR3. Per germline, CDR1 SQVTM and CDR2 ANQGSEA. The germline V and J ends were trimmed by 6 bases and 0 bases, with 15 bases remaining between them. In DNA form, the CDR3 reads TGCAGCGTCGCCGCCCTACTGTTAGCCAAAAACATTCAGTACTTC. Translation: CSVAALLLAKNIQYF.

The chain is built from TRBV11-2 and TRBJ2-1, with no clear D. The CDR3 has 16 residues. CDR1 and CDR2 from the germline V gene are SGHAT and FQNNGV. V was shortened by 1 base and J by 0 bases, with 10 bases between the two germline ends. Here the CDR3 reads CASSLVPGRSYNEQFF. CDR3 nucleotides: TGTGCCAGCAGCTTAGTACCCGGGCGCTCCTACAATGAGCAGTTCTTC.

This rearrangement joins TRBV11-2 to TRBJ1-5, with D tentatively TRBD1 (5 bases). CDR1 and CDR2 (germline): SGHAT, FQNNGV. V shed 1 base and J shed 7 bases, with 11 bases lying between them. The CDR3 is 14 amino acids. The CDR3 spells CASSLGPGNQPQHF. The CDR3 coding sequence is TGTGCCAGCAGCTTAGGTCCAGGGAACCAGCCCCAGCATTTT. The variable domain in full, completed from reference TRBV11-2 and TRBJ1-5, reads EAGVAQSPRYKIIEKRQSVAFWCNPISGHATLYWYQQILGQGPKLLIQFQNNGVVDDSQLPKDRFSAERLKGVDSTLKIQPAKLEDSAVYLCASSLGPGNQPQHFGDGTRLSIL.

The chain links TRBV7-6 to TRBJ1-3; 7 bases line up with TRBD1. Per germline, CDR1 SGHVS and CDR2 FNYEAQ. The CDR3 length is 16 residues. V lost 6 bases to trimming and J lost 3 bases; unmatched junction nucleotides: 11. This CDR3 reads CASREGGGHRGNTIYF. CDR3 nucleotide sequence: TGTGCCAGCAGGGAGGGAGGGGGCCACCGTGGAAACACCATATATTTT. The full variable domain, in which reference TRBV7-6 and TRBJ1-3 provide the parts outside the CDR3, is GAGVSQSPRYKVTKRGQDVALRCDPISGHVSLYWYRQALGQGPEFLTYFNYEAQQDKSGLPNDRFSAERPEGSISTLTIQRTEQRDSAMYRCASREGGGHRGNTIYFGEGSWLTVV.

The chain links TRBV30 to TRBJ1-4, with a weak D call TRBD1 (5 bases). The CDR3 covers 15 residues. The germline V and J ends were trimmed by 0 bases and 4 bases, with 12 bases remaining between them. The germline V gene encodes CDR1 GTSNPN and CDR2 SVGIG (reference sequence). The CDR3 spells CAWSVNRGFNEKLFF. In DNA, the CDR3 is TGTGCCTGGAGTGTAAATCGGGGGTTTAATGAAAAACTGTTTTTT.

The chain couples TRBV29-1 to TRBJ2-7; D is perhaps TRBD1 (5 bases). Trimming shortened V by 4 bases and J by 0 bases, and 10 bases separated the two germline ends. The CDR3 extends over 13 amino acids. Looked up from germline, CDR1 is SQVTM and CDR2 is ANQGSEA. This chain's CDR3 is CSVVTANSYEQYF. The CDR3 DNA reads TGCAGCGTTGTGACAGCCAACTCCTACGAGCAGTACTTC.

This sequence joins TRBV30 and TRBJ2-2; unclear D gene. Deletions cut 1 base from V and 7 bases from J, with 4 bases between. CDR3 length: 11 residues. CDR1 and CDR2 from the germline V gene are GTSNPN and SVGIG (reference sequence). The CDR3 reads CAWSEGGELFF. The CDR3 DNA reads as TGTGCCTGGAGTGAAGGCGGGGAGCTGTTTTTT.

The V and J genes are TRBV28 and TRBJ1-4; 7 bases are a match to TRBD1. V lost 4 bases, J lost 0 bases, and 8 bases stayed unmatched. The CDR3 has 17 amino acids. Germline CDR1 reads MDHEN; CDR2 reads SYDVKM. The CDR3 region is CASSSTGQIATNEKLFF. In DNA, the CDR3 is TGTGCCAGCAGTTCGACGGGACAGATTGCAACTAATGAAAAACTGTTTTTT.

The rearrangement joins TRBV7-6 to TRBJ2-2; D tentatively fits TRBD1 or TRBD2 (7 bases each). Germline lookup yields CDR1 SGHVS and CDR2 FNYEAQ. The CDR3 is 14 amino acids. The V end lost 2 bases, the J end lost 6 bases, and 10 bases lay between the germline ends. Written as DNA, the CDR3 is TGTGCCAGCAGCTTACAGGGGGGGGCCGGGGAGCTGTTTTTT. Amino acid sequence: CASSLQGGAGELFF.

The V gene is TRBV5-1, the J gene TRBJ1-1; the match to TRBD1 covers 8 bases. V lost 3 bases and J lost 0; bases outside the gene matches: 1. Germline lookup yields CDR1 SGHRS and CDR2 YFSETQ. The CDR3 is 14 residues long. The CDR3 region has the DNA TGCGCCAGCAGCTGGGGACAGGTGAACACTGAAGCTTTCTTT. Its protein is CASSWGQVNTEAFF.

The chain is built from TRBV15 and TRBJ2-7; D unresolved. Trimming cost V 0 bases and J 3 bases, with 6 bases left between them. CDR3 length equals 13 residues. Germline CDR1 reads LNHNV; CDR2 reads YYDKDF (reference sequence). The CDR3, as DNA: TGTGCCACCAGCAGAGAAAACCGCTACGAGCAGTACTTC. Translated, it gives CATSRENRYEQYF. The full variable domain, completed using reference TRBV15 and TRBJ2-7, is DAMVIQNPRYQVTQFGKPVTLSCSQTLNHNVMYWYQQKSSQAPKLLFHYYDKDFNNEADTPDNFQSRRPNTSFCFLDIRSPGLGDTAMYLCATSRENRYEQYFGPGTRLTVT.

This clone was counted once. The junction departs from the called germline gene at one end, perhaps through a read error. The chain combines TRBV6-5 with TRBJ1-4, with D possibly being TRBD1 (5 bases). The CDR3 spans 16 residues. In germline, CDR1 is MNHEY, CDR2 SVGAGI. The CDR3: CASSYRGFASNKKLFF. In nucleotides, the CDR3 is TGTGCCAGCAGTTATCGGGGGTTTGCCTCTAATAAAAAACTGTTTTTT.

V and J are TRBV5-1 and TRBJ2-3; perhaps TRBD1 as D (6 bases). The CDR3 loop spans 13 amino acids. Trimming shortened V by 5 bases and J by 1 base, and 8 bases separated the two germline ends. From germline, CDR1 is SGHRS and CDR2 YFSETQ. The CDR3 is CASRRQGTDTQYF. In nucleotides, the CDR3 is TGCGCCAGCAGACGACAGGGCACAGATACGCAGTATTTT. Drawing the rest from reference TRBV5-1 and TRBJ2-3, the complete variable domain is KAGVTQTPRYLIKTRGQQVTLSCSPISGHRSVSWYQQTPGQGLQFLFEYFSETQRNKGNFPGRFSGRQFSNSRSEMNVSTLELGDSALYLCASRRQGTDTQYFGPGTRLTVL.

This chain joins TRBV27 and TRBJ2-3, with 12 bases aligning to TRBD2. Losses at the gene ends were 1 base for V and 3 bases for J; bases not matched to a gene: 14. CDR3 size: 20 residues. Germline V gene sequence: CDR1 MNHEY, CDR2 SMNVEV (reference sequence). The CDR3 coding sequence is TGTGCCAGCAGTTTATGGGCTCCCTCTAGCGGGAGGGCCGGTACAGATACGCAGTATTTT. Its protein product is CASSLWAPSSGRAGTDTQYF.